These 15 T cell receptor beta chains came from one sample sequenced in a study of control samples from healthy donors and cancer patients. Method: immunoSEQ multiplex PCR; TCRdb's copy keeps in-frame clones and lacks some. The table records about 180,000 clones, just over 90% of them present only once. Sequencing was carried out using blood. Source of these receptors: a man aged 30-40 years in good health.

This chain links TRBV25-1 with TRBJ2-1, with D possibly TRBD1 on 6 matching bases. Trimming pared 2 bases from V and 10 bases from J, leaving 18 bases between. CDR3 length: 15 residues. Per germline, CDR1 MGHDK and CDR2 SYGVNS. Here the CDR3 reads CASSEHLGGAREQFF. CDR3 DNA sequence: TGTGCCAGCAGTGAACACTTAGGGGGAGCTAGGGAGCAGTTCTTC. Drawing the rest from reference TRBV25-1 and TRBJ2-1, the complete variable domain is EADIYQTPRYLVIGTGKKITLECSQTMGHDKMYWYQQDPGMELHLIHYSYGVNSTEKGDLSSESTVSRIRTEHFPLTLESARPSHTSQYLCASSEHLGGAREQFFGPGTRLTVL.

The chain joins TRBV24-1 to TRBJ2-1; weak D call: TRBD1 (5 bases). Germline V CDR1 and CDR2: KGHDR, SFDVKD. CDR3 size: 13 residues. Trimming removed 5 bases at V and 8 bases at J, with 12 bases between. CDR3 sequence reads: CATSAAGWHEQFF. CDR3 nucleotides: TGTGCCACCAGTGCTGCAGGGTGGCATGAGCAGTTCTTC.

As concerns this clone: Other DNA sequences in this specimen translate into the identical CDR3. V is TRBV21-1 and J is TRBJ1-5. TRBV21-1 is designated a pseudogene. CDR3 length equals 16 residues. CDR3 protein: CASSKTRGCSNQPQHF. The CDR3 coding sequence is TGTGCCAGCAGCAAAACTCGGGGATGTAGCAATCAGCCCCAGCATTTT.

The chain links TRBV7-9 to TRBJ1-4; 8 bases fit TRBD1. The trim removed 1 base at V and 7 bases at J, leaving 5 bases unmatched. The CDR3 loop spans 15 amino acids. The germline CDR1 and CDR2 sequences are SEHNR and FQNEAQ (reference sequence). The CDR3 bases are TGTGCCAGCAGCTTAGGCCGGACAGGGCTTGAAAAACTGTTTTTT. Amino acids: CASSLGRTGLEKLFF.

The chain links TRBV4-2 to TRBJ1-4, with TRBD1 matching 8 bases. The germline CDR1 and CDR2 sequences are LGHNA and YNFKEQ. The CDR3 sequence is 16 residues long. Trimming at V came to 3 bases and at J to 8 bases, leaving 11 bases not matched to a gene. The CDR3 loop reads CASSQTGAVRGEKLFF. CDR3 nucleotide sequence: TGTGCCAGCAGCCAGACAGGGGCGGTTAGGGGGGAAAAACTGTTTTTT.

The V call is TRBV23-1, the J call TRBJ1-1, with D tentatively TRBD1 (5 bases). TRBV23-1 is given ORF status, its function remaining uncertain. The CDR3 is made up of 12 amino acids. Trimming left V 0 bases short and J 10 bases short, with 9 bases between. CDR3: CASSQSGVRAFF. The CDR3 DNA reads TGCGCCAGCAGTCAATCGGGGGTACGAGCTTTCTTT.

The CDR3 region has the DNA TGTGCCAGCTCACCACCGAACGAGCGGGGGGGCCGGGAGACCCAGTACTTC. Its translation: CASSPPNERGGRETQYF. The V and J genes are TRBV18 and TRBJ2-5; 10 bases agree with TRBD2. Germline V gene data show CDR1 as KGHSH and CDR2 as LQKENI. The V segment lost 0 bases and the J segment 5 bases; nucleotides outside the gene matches: 9. This CDR3 spans 17 amino acids.

The J gene is TRBJ2-7, the V gene TRBV13, with D unresolved. Trimming took 5 bases from V and 6 from J, leaving 14 bases between them. CDR1 is PRHDT, CDR2 FYEKMQ, per germline (reference sequence). The CDR3 is made up of 13 amino acids. CDR3 residues: CASSTGGAREQYF. As DNA, the CDR3 is TGTGCCAGCAGCACTGGTGGCGCCCGCGAGCAGTACTTC.

The chain carries TRBV9 and TRBJ1-4; 9 bases match TRBD1. CDR3 length: 15 amino acids. J lost 6 bases, V lost 4 bases, and 7 bases had no gene match. Germline V gives CDR1 SGDLS, CDR2 YYNGEE. Here the CDR3 DNA reads TGTGCCAGCAGCCTCGCCGGGACAGGGTATGAAAAACTGTTTTTT. Amino acid sequence: CASSLAGTGYEKLFF.

V gene TRBV2 combines with J gene TRBJ1-4; D is unclear. From germline, CDR1 is SNHLY and CDR2 FYNNEI. CDR3 length: 16 residues. V gave up 6 bases and J gave up 0 bases, with 14 bases separating them. CDR3 protein: CASRPTRVATNEKLFF. The CDR3, as DNA: TGTGCCAGCAGGCCTACCCGGGTTGCAACTAATGAAAAACTGTTTTTT.

This chain connects TRBV9 to TRBJ2-3, with 7 bases that match TRBD2. CDR3 length: 16 residues. Germline CDR1 reads SGDLS; CDR2 reads YYNGEE. V gave up 0 bases and J gave up 3 bases; unmatched junction bases: 7. The CDR3 DNA sequence: TGTGCCAGCAGCGTAGCGAGTGGGCGGGAGACAGATACGCAGTATTTT. This gives the protein CASSVASGRETDTQYF.

CDR3 coding DNA: TGTGCCAGCAGCTTATGGCAGGGCCACGAGCAGTACTTC. Its protein is CASSLWQGHEQYF. The chain links TRBV7-3 to TRBJ2-7; possibly TRBD1 for D (5 bases). Germline V lookup: CDR1 SGHTA, CDR2 FQGTGA. The CDR3 covers 13 residues. Trimming stripped 2 bases from V and 5 bases from J, with 10 bases between.

CDR3 nucleotides: TGTGCCAGTAGTCTTTCGACAGGACGGATTGGAAACACCATATATTTT. This sequence encodes CASSLSTGRIGNTIYF. V usage is TRBV19 and J usage is TRBJ1-3, with a tentative D call TRBD1 (6 bases). This CDR3 spans 16 amino acids. V shed 5 bases and J shed 3 bases, with 17 bases lying between them. Germline CDR1 is LNHDA and CDR2 is SQIVND (reference sequence).

V gene TRBV5-1 combines with J gene TRBJ2-1; 12 bases are shared with TRBD2. With 8 bases clipped from V and 7 bases from J, the junction kept 4 bases outside the gene matches. This CDR3 region has 13 residues. Germline V gene data show CDR1 as SGHRS and CDR2 as YFSETQ. The CDR3 DNA sequence: TGCGCCAGTCTAGGGACTAGCGGGAATGAGCAGTTCTTC. It codes for CASLGTSGNEQFF. Full variable domain (outside the CDR3, taken from reference TRBV5-1 and TRBJ2-1): KAGVTQTPRYLIKTRGQQVTLSCSPISGHRSVSWYQQTPGQGLQFLFEYFSETQRNKGNFPGRFSGRQFSNSRSEMNVSTLELGDSALYLCASLGTSGNEQFFGPGTRLTVL.

This sequence joins TRBV10-1 and TRBJ1-6; weak D call: TRBD1 (5 bases). V lost 4 bases and J lost 10, with 11 bases in between. Germline-derived CDR1 and CDR2 are WNHNN and SYGVQD (reference sequence). The CDR3 is 13 amino acids. The CDR3 region has the DNA TGCGCCAGCAGTGGAGCCAGGGACTCACCCCTCCACTTT. It yields the protein CASSGARDSPLHF.